Sequencing of this T cell receptor beta chain was carried out in a study of blood T cell repertoires in COVID-19. Original handling: Estimates of nucleated cell counts were drawn from the amplification of reference gene primers. Only in-frame clones appear in the TCRdb table, and some are missing; sequencing was by immunoSEQ multiplex PCR. The V and J calls and clone size are taken from that table; D and trimming were inferred from the DNA. The profile shows around 130,000 clones, roughly 80% of them singletons. Assignment of participants to cohorts was predicated upon participant-reported clinical history. The CDR3 has 13 amino acids. J gave up 8 bases and V 8 bases, and 8 bases lay outside the gene matches. Germline V CDR1 and CDR2: MDHEN, SYDVKM.

The sequencing input was PBMCs or T cells enriched from blood (not recorded which). This receptor was obtained from a man aged 35 to 55 with acute COVID-19. The rearrangement links TRBV28 to TRBJ2-1; TRBD2 matches 8 bases. CDR3 in DNA: TGTGCCAGCGACAGCGGGAGCGTCGATGAGCAGTTCTTC. This codes for CASDSGSVDEQFF.